The present T cell receptor beta chain was sequenced within a study of PD-L1 blockade in urothelial cancer. Study details: Males with bladder-origin urothelial cancer constituted about 85% of the 29 patients. Blood-derived samples held a median approximately 140,000 T cells. At 3 weeks after treatment start (second dose) and again at 6 weeks, blood was analyzed.

Sequencing used immunoSEQ multiplex PCR; TCRdb keeps in-frame clones, though not all of them. This table holds approximately 120,000 clones, roughly 88% found once. Germline values: CDR1 MDHEN, CDR2 SYDVKM. With 6 bases clipped from V and 3 bases from J, the junction kept 2 bases outside the gene matches. The CDR3 consists of 12 residues. The sample's time point: peripheral blood 6 weeks after treatment start. Patients suffered from locally advanced or metastatic urothelial carcinoma. In its sample, this clone was seen once. This sample comprised PBMCs, obtained around atezolizumab (anti-PD-L1) treatment. The genes are TRBV28 and TRBJ2-7; 7 positions agree with TRBD1. This clonotype was sampled from a man between 50 and 59 years old with urothelial cancer. DNA for the CDR3: TGTGCCAGCAGCTACAGGGGCTACGAGCAGTACTTC. Amino acids: CASSYRGYEQYF.